What follows are 23 T cell receptor beta chains derived from one specimen sequenced in a study of OX40 agonist ivuxolimab in advanced cancers. The assay was immunoSEQ multiplex PCR, and TCRdb's table has in-frame clones only and misses some. The data show about 140,000 clones, around 93% seen once. The specimen was CD4+ or CD8+ T cells sorted from blood, collected in a trial of the OX40 agonist ivuxolimab. These receptors were obtained from an adult with an advanced solid tumor such as melanoma, head and neck, liver or kidney cancer.

V is TRBV5-6 and J is TRBJ1-2; 8 bases are shared with TRBD1. The CDR3 totals 13 residues. Germline loops: CDR1 SGHDT, CDR2 YYEEEE. The V and J ends lost 0 bases and 6 bases, in that order; junction bases with no gene match: 1. The DNA for the CDR3 is TGTGCCAGCAGCTTGGGACAGGGGCATGGCTACACCTTC. Translation gives CASSLGQGHGYTF.

This chain joins TRBV7-7 and TRBJ2-5; D gene uncertain. Germline CDR1 reads SSHAT; CDR2 reads FNYEAQ (reference sequence). V was cut by 3 bases and J by 0 bases, with 11 bases left in between. CDR3 length: 15 residues. CDR3 residues: CASSLNHWYQETQYF. DNA of the CDR3: TGTGCCAGCAGCTTGAACCACTGGTACCAAGAGACCCAGTACTTC. Variable domain in full (rest from reference TRBV7-7 and TRBJ2-5): GAGVSQSPRYKVTKRGQDVTLRCDPISSHATLYWYQQALGQGPEFLTYFNYEAQPDKSGLPSDRFSAERPEGSISTLTIQRTEQRDSAMYRCASSLNHWYQETQYFGPGTRLLVL.

The V call is TRBV11-2, the J call TRBJ2-5; a weak D match, TRBD1 (6 bases). V lost 4 bases and J lost 1, with 10 bases in between. Germline assignment: CDR1 SGHAT and CDR2 FQNNGV. The CDR3 runs 14 residues. Written as DNA, the CDR3 is TGTGCCAGCAGCTCGGGACACCTCCAAGAGACCCAGTACTTC. Translation: CASSSGHLQETQYF.

The chain is built from TRBV27 and TRBJ1-4; 8 bases match TRBD1. V shed 6 bases and J 8 bases; nucleotides not matched to a gene: 11. CDR3 length: 15 residues. Germline V gives CDR1 MNHEY, CDR2 SMNVEV (reference sequence). The CDR3 region is CASRSRTGFEEKLFF. In DNA, the CDR3 is TGTGCCAGCAGATCCCGGACAGGGTTTGAGGAAAAACTGTTTTTT.

J is TRBJ1-2 and V is TRBV7-9; TRBD1 might be the D (5 bases). The CDR3 spans 12 residues. Trimming removed 7 bases from V and 5 bases from J, with 11 bases in between. Germline V gene lookup returns CDR1 SEHNR and CDR2 FQNEAQ (reference sequence). The CDR3: CASTRDGYGYTF. The CDR3 DNA sequence: TGTGCCAGCACCCGGGACGGATATGGCTACACCTTC.

V gene TRBV18 combines with J gene TRBJ2-4, with D perhaps matching TRBD1 or TRBD2 (5 bases each). With 1 base removed from V and 1 base from J, the gap between germline ends came to 14 bases. CDR1 and CDR2 from the germline V gene are KGHSH and LQKENI. CDR3 length equals 17 residues. DNA of the CDR3: TGTGCCAGCTCACCACGGGCGGACCGGGACGCCAAAAACATTCAGTACTTC. Protein sequence: CASSPRADRDAKNIQYF.

The chain couples TRBV7-9 to TRBJ2-7, with no clear D. Germline V CDR1 and CDR2: SEHNR, FQNEAQ (reference sequence). With 6 bases removed from V and 4 bases from J, the gap between germline ends came to 16 bases. The CDR3 is 14 residues long. Here the CDR3 reads CASSGVLSNYEQYF. The CDR3 nucleotides read TGTGCCAGCAGTGGGGTTCTTTCCAATTACGAGCAGTACTTC.

V is TRBV18 and J is TRBJ2-1, with 9 nucleotides matching TRBD2. There are 15 residues in the CDR3. Germline V gene sequence: CDR1 KGHSH, CDR2 LQKENI. With V trimmed by 3 bases and J by 4 bases, 4 bases remained unmatched. The CDR3 DNA follows: TGTGCCAGCTCACCCGGGACTAGCATGTACAATGAGCAGTTCTTC. Translating gives CASSPGTSMYNEQFF.

This clone has a single count. CDR3 nucleotide sequence: TGTGCCAGCAGCTTCGGGCGGGAGGGCCGAGGCGAGCAGTACTTC. This gives the protein CASSFGREGRGEQYF. The V gene is TRBV7-9, the J gene TRBJ2-7; 9 bases map to TRBD2. V lost 3 bases to trimming and J lost 6 bases; unmatched junction nucleotides: 9. This CDR3 is built from 15 residues. The V gene's germline CDR1 is SEHNR and CDR2 FQNEAQ (reference sequence).

In nucleotides, the CDR3 is TGTGCCAGCAGTTACAGGCAGAACAATCAGCCCCAGCATTTT. Translating it yields CASSYRQNNQPQHF. The rearrangement joins TRBV6-5 to TRBJ1-5; D not resolved. Between the trimmed V and J ends, which lost 2 bases and 3 bases, there was a span of 8 bases. Germline values: CDR1 MNHEY, CDR2 SVGAGI. CDR3 size: 14 residues.

Only one count was recorded for this clone. V gene TRBV11-2 combines with J gene TRBJ1-2; 8 bases agree with TRBD1. V trimming: 0 bases; J trimming: 7 bases; junction bases outside the gene matches: 10. This CDR3 is built from 16 residues. Germline CDR1 and CDR2: SGHAT and FQNNGV. CDR3 nucleotide sequence: TGTGCCAGCAGCTTAGATTCGGGGACAGGCGGCGTTGGCTACACCTTC. It specifies CASSLDSGTGGVGYTF.

The rearrangement links TRBV7-9 to TRBJ2-1, with 8 bases fitting TRBD2. The CDR3 extends over 15 amino acids. CDR1 is SEHNR and CDR2 is FQNEAQ in the germline V gene (reference sequence). The junction had 10 bases not matched to a gene; V was cut back by 5 bases and J by 7 bases. In DNA form, the CDR3 reads TGTGCCAGCAGCCCGGGGGCGGGAGGAAGGAATGAGCAGTTCTTC. Translating gives CASSPGAGGRNEQFF.

The chain joins TRBV7-8 to TRBJ1-1; no definite D call. Trimming left V 2 bases short and J 0 bases short, with 4 bases between. The CDR3 loop spans 13 amino acids. Germline values: CDR1 SGHVS, CDR2 FQNEAQ. Here the CDR3 DNA reads TGTGCCAGCAGCTTAACACTGAACACTGAAGCTTTCTTT. This sequence encodes CASSLTLNTEAFF.

The chain joins TRBV30 to TRBJ2-1; D might be TRBD2 (5 bases). The CDR3 loop spans 16 amino acids. Germline CDR1 is GTSNPN and CDR2 is SVGIG (reference sequence). V was clipped by 2 bases and J by 2 bases, with 16 bases between them. CDR3 sequence reads: CAWSLIGTGTYNEQFF. The CDR3 DNA reads TGTGCCTGGAGTCTAATCGGAACGGGAACCTACAATGAGCAGTTCTTC. The whole variable domain, filled in from reference TRBV30 and TRBJ2-1, reads SQTIHQWPATLVQPVGSPLSLECTVEGTSNPNLYWYRQAAGRGLQLLFYSVGIGQISSEVPQNLSASRPQDRQFILSSKKLLLSDSGFYLCAWSLIGTGTYNEQFFGPGTRLTVL.

The rearrangement links TRBV2 to TRBJ2-7; 8 bases map to TRBD1. The V gene end was trimmed by 5 bases and the J gene end by 3 bases; junction bases not matched to a gene: 0. This CDR3 has 12 amino acids. Germline CDR1 and CDR2: SNHLY and FYNNEI. The CDR3 DNA is TGTGCCAGCAGTACAGGGGGCTACGAGCAGTACTTC. It translates to CASSTGGYEQYF.

The rearrangement links TRBV11-2 to TRBJ2-1; tentatively, D is TRBD2 (5 bases). CDR1 SGHAT and CDR2 FQNNGV come from the germline V gene. V was cut by 3 bases and J by 10 bases, with 10 bases left in between. The CDR3 has 12 residues. The CDR3 bases are TGTGCCAGCAGCTTCCACCGGGGAGAGCAGTTCTTC. Residues: CASSFHRGEQFF.

On this clone: Compared with germline, one end of the junction differs, possibly owing to a read error. CDR3 amino acids: CASSRPDFYEQYF. In DNA form, the CDR3 reads TGTGCCAGCAGCCGACCCGACTTCTACGAGCAGTACTTC. V usage is TRBV5-1 and J usage is TRBJ2-7; D remains unclear. CDR1 and CDR2 from the germline V gene are SGHRS and YFSETQ. There are 13 residues in the CDR3. The entire variable domain, with the rest obtained from reference TRBV5-1 and TRBJ2-7, is as follows: KAGVTQTPRYLIKTRGQQVTLSCSPISGHRSVSWYQQTPGQGLQFLFEYFSETQRNKGNFPGRFSGRQFSNSRSEMNVSTLELGDSALYLCASSRPDFYEQYFGPGTRLTVT.

The genes are TRBV5-5 and TRBJ2-5, with 9 bases that match TRBD2. This CDR3 is 18 amino acids long. The V segment lost 2 bases and the J segment 0 bases; nucleotides outside the gene matches: 11. Germline V gives CDR1 SGHKS, CDR2 YYEKEE (reference sequence). The CDR3 region is CASSFLTSGVQYQETQYF. The DNA of the CDR3 is TGTGCCAGCAGCTTCTTGACTAGCGGAGTTCAGTACCAAGAGACCCAGTACTTC.

V usage is TRBV4-2 and J usage is TRBJ1-4; 9 bases fit TRBD1. This CDR3 has 11 residues. The V gene's germline CDR1 is LGHNA and CDR2 YNFKEQ. V dropped 4 bases and J dropped 13; count of bases not matched to a gene: 1. DNA for the CDR3: TGTGCCAGCAGCCGGGACAGGGTACTGTTTTTT. This sequence encodes CASSRDRVLFF.

V gene TRBV5-1 combines with J gene TRBJ1-5; no clear D. The V and J ends lost 0 bases and 6 bases respectively, with 10 bases between them. Germline values: CDR1 SGHRS, CDR2 YFSETQ. This CDR3 contains 14 residues. In DNA, the CDR3 is TGCGCCAGCAGCTTGGGGCAAGGTGGTCAGCCCCAGCATTTT. Translating it yields CASSLGQGGQPQHF.

The V and J genes are TRBV10-3 and TRBJ1-5; 8 positions agree with TRBD1. The trim removed 2 bases at V and 5 bases at J, leaving 5 bases unmatched. The CDR3 contains 15 residues. CDR1 is ENHRY, CDR2 SYGVKD, per germline. CDR3 region: CAISERDRLYQPQHF. The DNA of the CDR3 is TGTGCCATCAGTGAGAGGGACAGGCTATATCAGCCCCAGCATTTT.

The chain couples TRBV7-8 to TRBJ1-4; TRBD1 agrees at 7 bases. V was pared by 5 bases and J by 8 bases, with 11 bases of the junction left unmatched. The CDR3 is 15 amino acids. The germline CDR1 and CDR2 sequences are SGHVS and FQNEAQ. CDR3 bases: TGTGCCAGCAGCGTGGCCACAGGGGTTGGAGAAAAACTGTTTTTT. Encoded protein: CASSVATGVGEKLFF.

V usage is TRBV2 and J usage is TRBJ2-6; no clear D. Germline V gives CDR1 SNHLY, CDR2 FYNNEI. V lost 0 bases and J lost 0, with 9 bases in between. The length of the CDR3 is 17 residues. CDR3 DNA sequence: TGTGCCAGCAGTGAAGCTGGGCAAGCCTCTGGGGCCAACGTCCTGACTTTC. Translation gives CASSEAGQASGANVLTF.